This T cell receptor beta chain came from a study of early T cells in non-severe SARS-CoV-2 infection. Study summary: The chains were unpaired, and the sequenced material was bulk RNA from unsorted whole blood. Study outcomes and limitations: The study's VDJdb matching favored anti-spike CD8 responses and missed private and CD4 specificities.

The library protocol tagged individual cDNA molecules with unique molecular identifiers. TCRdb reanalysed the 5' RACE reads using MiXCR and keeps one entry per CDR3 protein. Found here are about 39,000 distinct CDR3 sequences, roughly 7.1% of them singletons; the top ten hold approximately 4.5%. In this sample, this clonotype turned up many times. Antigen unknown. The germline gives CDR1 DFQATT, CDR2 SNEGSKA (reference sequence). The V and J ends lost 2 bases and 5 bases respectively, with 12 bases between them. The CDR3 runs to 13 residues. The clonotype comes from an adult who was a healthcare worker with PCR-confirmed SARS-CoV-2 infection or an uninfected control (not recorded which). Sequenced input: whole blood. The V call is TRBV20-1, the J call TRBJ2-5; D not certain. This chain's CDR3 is CSARIAQRETQYF. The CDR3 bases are TGCAGTGCTAGAATAGCCCAGAGGGAGACCCAGTACTTC.